The following is a T cell receptor (beta chain) sequence with its context. Antigen: not known. This table comes from immunoSEQ multiplex PCR, and its TCRdb copy is limited to in-frame clones, with some not included. This sample yields about 190,000 clones, of which more than 75% are seen a single time; 0.95% to 1% belongs to the top ten. This record belongs to a study of T cell responses to AZD1222 COVID-19 vaccine. Study observations and caveats: Variant regions that are unmutated are reportedly the target of nearly half of spike-specific TCRs. White British people made up most donors, females outnumbered males, and clonal diversity was possibly underestimated.

This CDR3 spans 17 amino acids. Germline CDR1 is SGHTA and CDR2 is FQGNSA. V dropped 5 bases and J dropped 3 bases, with 22 bases sitting between them. Sequenced here: peripheral blood, sampled on day 0 of AZD1222 vaccination. The chain links TRBV7-2 to TRBJ1-2; D remains unclear. This clonotype was obtained from an adult in good health. The CDR3 coding sequence is TGTGCCAGCAGCCCCGGGGTTTGGGCAGACTTGGACTATGGCTACACCTTC. It codes for CASSPGVWADLDYGYTF. The entire variable domain, with the rest obtained from reference TRBV7-2 and TRBJ1-2, is as follows: GAGVSQSPSNKVTEKGKDVELRCDPISGHTALYWYRQSLGQGLEFLIYFQGNSAPDKSGLPSDRFSAERTGGSVSTLTIQRTQQEDSAVYLCASSPGVWADLDYGYTFGSGTRLTVV.